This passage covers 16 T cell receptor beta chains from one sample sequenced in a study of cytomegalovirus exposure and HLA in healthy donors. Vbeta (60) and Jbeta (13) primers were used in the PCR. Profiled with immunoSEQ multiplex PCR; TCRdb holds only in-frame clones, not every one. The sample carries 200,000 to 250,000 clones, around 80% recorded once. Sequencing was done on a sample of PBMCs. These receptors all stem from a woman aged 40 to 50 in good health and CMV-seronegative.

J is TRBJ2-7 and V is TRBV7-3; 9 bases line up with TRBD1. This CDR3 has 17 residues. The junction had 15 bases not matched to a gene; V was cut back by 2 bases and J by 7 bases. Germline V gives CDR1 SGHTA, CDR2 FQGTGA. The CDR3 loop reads CASSLEAPGTGSREQYF. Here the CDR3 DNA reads TGTGCCAGCAGCTTAGAGGCACCTGGGACAGGGAGTCGGGAGCAGTACTTC.

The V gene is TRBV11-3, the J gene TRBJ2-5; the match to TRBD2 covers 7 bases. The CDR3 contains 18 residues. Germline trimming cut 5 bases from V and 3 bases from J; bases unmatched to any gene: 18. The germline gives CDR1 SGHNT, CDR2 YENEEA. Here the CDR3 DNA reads TGTGCCAGCAGCCCCGGAGGTTGGGGGGGAGGGAGGGAAGAGACCCAGTACTTC. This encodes CASSPGGWGGGREETQYF.

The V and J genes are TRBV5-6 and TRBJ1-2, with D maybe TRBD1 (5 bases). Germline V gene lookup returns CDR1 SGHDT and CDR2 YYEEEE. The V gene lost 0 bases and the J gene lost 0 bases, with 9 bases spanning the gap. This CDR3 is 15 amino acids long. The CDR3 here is CASSLATGPNYGYTF. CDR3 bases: TGTGCCAGCAGCTTGGCCACAGGCCCTAACTATGGCTACACCTTC. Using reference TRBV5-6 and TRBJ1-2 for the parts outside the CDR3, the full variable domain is DAGVTQSPTHLIKTRGQQVTLRCSPKSGHDTVSWYQQALGQGPQFIFQYYEEEERQRGNFPDRFSGHQFPNYSSELNVNALLLGDSALYLCASSLATGPNYGYTFGSGTRLTVV.

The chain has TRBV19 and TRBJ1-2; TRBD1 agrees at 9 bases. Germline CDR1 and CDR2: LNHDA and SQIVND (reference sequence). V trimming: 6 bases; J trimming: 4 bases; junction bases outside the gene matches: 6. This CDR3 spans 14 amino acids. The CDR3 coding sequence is TGTGCCAGTAGCCCAACAGGGGGCCTCTATGGCTACACCTTC. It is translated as CASSPTGGLYGYTF.

The CDR3 nucleotides read TGTGCCAGCAGCGTGCGGGGGGCCCAGTCAGAGACCCAGTACTTC. Translation: CASSVRGAQSETQYF. The rearrangement joins TRBV7-8 to TRBJ2-5, with 8 positions matching TRBD2. J was trimmed by 4 bases and V by 5 bases; bases with no gene match: 9. This CDR3 region has 15 residues. Looked up from germline, CDR1 is SGHVS and CDR2 is FQNEAQ.

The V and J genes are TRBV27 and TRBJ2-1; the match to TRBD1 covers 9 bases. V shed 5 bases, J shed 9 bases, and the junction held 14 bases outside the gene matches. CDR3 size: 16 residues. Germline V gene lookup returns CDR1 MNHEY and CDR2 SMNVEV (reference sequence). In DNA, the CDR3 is TGTGCCAGCAGTGCACCTCTGGGACAGGGTGGGAGTGAGCAGTTCTTC. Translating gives CASSAPLGQGGSEQFF.

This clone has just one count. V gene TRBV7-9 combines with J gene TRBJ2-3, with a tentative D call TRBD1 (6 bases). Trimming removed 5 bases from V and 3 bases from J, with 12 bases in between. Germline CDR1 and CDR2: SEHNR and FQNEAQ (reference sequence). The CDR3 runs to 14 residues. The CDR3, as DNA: TGTGCCAGCAGCCTGGACAGTCGTACAGATACGCAGTATTTT. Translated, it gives CASSLDSRTDTQYF.

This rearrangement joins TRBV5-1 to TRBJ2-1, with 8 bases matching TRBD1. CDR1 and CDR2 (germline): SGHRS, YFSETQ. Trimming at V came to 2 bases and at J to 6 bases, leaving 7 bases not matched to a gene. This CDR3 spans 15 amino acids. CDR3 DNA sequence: TGCGCCAGCAGCTTACGGCATGGGACAGGCAATGAGCAGTTCTTC. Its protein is CASSLRHGTGNEQFF. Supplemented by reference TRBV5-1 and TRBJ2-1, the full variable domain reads KAGVTQTPRYLIKTRGQQVTLSCSPISGHRSVSWYQQTPGQGLQFLFEYFSETQRNKGNFPGRFSGRQFSNSRSEMNVSTLELGDSALYLCASSLRHGTGNEQFFGPGTRLTVL.

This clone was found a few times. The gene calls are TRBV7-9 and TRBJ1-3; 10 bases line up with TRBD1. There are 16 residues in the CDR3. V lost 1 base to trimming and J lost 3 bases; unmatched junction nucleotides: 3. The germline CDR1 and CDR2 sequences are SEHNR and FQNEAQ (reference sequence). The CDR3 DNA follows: TGTGCCAGCAGCTTAGAGACAGGGGGCAGTGGAAACACCATATATTTT. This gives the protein CASSLETGGSGNTIYF.

The chain's CDR3 is CSVEDLGGGTDTQYF. The CDR3, as DNA: TGCAGCGTTGAAGATCTTGGGGGGGGAACAGATACGCAGTATTTT. The chain joins TRBV29-1 to TRBJ2-3, with TRBD2 matching 7 bases. Germline V CDR1 and CDR2: SQVTM, ANQGSEA. The V gene end was trimmed by 0 bases and the J gene end by 3 bases; junction bases not matched to a gene: 6. This CDR3 has 15 amino acids.

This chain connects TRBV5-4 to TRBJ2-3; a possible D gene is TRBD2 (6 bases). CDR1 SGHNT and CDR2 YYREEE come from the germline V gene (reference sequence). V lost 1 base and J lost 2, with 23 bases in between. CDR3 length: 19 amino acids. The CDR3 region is CASSLWVLEGFRHTDTQYF. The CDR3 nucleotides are TGTGCCAGCAGCTTGTGGGTCTTGGAGGGATTCAGACACACAGATACGCAGTATTTT.

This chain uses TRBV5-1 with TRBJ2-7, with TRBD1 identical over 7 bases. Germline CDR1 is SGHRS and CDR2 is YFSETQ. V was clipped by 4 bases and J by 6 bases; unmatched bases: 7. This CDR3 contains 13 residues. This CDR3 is CASSPGTAREQYF. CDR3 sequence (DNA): TGCGCCAGCAGCCCCGGGACAGCCCGCGAGCAGTACTTC.

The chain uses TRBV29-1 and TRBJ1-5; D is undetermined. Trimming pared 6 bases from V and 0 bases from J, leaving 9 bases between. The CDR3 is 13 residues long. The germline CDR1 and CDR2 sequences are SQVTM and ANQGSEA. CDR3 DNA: TGCAGCGTCGTATTCGGTAGCAATCAGCCCCAGCATTTT. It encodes CSVVFGSNQPQHF.

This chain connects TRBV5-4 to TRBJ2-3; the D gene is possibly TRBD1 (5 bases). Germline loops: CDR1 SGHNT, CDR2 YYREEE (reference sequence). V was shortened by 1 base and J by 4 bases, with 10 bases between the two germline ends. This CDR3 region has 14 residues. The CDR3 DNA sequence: TGTGCCAGCAGCTTGAGGGGCCGGGCAGATACGCAGTATTTT. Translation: CASSLRGRADTQYF. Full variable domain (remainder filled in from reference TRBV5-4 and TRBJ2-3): ETGVTQSPTHLIKTRGQQVTLRCSSQSGHNTVSWYQQALGQGPQFIFQYYREEENGRGNFPPRFSGLQFPNYSSELNVNALELDDSALYLCASSLRGRADTQYFGPGTRLTVL.

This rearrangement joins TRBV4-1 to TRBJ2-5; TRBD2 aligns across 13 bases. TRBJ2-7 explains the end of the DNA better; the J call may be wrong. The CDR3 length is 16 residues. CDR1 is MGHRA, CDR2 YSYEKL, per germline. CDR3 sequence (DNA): TGCGCCAGCAGCCAAGGAGGACTAGCGGGGGCCTACGAGCAGTACTTC. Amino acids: CASSQGGLAGAYEQYF.

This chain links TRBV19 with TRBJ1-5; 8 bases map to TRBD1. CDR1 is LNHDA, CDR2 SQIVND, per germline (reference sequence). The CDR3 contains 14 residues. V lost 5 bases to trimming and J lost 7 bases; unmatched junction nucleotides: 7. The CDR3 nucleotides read TGTGCCAGTAGTCCTCCAGGGGGCGGACAGCCCCAGCATTTT. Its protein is CASSPPGGGQPQHF.